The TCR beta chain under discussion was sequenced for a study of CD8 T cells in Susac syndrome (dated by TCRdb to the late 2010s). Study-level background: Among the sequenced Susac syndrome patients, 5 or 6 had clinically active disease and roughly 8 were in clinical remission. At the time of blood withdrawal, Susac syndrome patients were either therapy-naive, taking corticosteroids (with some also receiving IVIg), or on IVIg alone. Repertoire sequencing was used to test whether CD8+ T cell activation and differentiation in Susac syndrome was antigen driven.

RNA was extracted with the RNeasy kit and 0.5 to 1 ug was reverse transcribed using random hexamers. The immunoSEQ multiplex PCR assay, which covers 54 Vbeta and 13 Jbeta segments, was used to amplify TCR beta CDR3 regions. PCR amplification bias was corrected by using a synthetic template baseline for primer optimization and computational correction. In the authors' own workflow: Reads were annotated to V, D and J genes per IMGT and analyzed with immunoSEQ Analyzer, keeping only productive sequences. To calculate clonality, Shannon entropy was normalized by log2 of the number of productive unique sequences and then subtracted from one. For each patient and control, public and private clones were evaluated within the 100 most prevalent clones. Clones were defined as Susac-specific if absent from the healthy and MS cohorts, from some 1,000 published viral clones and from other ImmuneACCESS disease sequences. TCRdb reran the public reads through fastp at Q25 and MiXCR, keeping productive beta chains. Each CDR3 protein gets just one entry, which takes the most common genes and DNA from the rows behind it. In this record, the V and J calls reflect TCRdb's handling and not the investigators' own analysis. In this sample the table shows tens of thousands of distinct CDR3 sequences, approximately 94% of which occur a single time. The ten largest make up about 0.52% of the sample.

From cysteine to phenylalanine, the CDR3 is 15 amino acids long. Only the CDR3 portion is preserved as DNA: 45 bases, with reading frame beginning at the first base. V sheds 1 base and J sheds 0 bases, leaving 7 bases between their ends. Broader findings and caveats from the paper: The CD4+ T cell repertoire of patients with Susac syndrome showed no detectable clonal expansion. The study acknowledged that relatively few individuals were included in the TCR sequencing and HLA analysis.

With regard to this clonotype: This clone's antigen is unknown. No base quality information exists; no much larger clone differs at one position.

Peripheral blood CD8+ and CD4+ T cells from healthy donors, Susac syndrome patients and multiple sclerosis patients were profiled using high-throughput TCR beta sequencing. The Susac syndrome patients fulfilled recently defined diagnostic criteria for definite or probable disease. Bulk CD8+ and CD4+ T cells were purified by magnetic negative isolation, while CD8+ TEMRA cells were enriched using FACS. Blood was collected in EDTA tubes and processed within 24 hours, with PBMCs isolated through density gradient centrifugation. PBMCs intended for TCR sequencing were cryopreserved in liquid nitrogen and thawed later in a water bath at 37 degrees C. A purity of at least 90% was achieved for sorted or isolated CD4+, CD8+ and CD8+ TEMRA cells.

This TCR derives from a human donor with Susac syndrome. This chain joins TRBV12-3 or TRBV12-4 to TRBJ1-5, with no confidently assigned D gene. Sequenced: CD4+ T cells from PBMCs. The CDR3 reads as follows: CASSLDGGSNQPQHF. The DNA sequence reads TGTGCCAGCAGTTTAGATGGCGGTAGCAATCAGCCCCAGCATTTT.